This T cell receptor (beta chain) is from a study of CD8 T cells in ankylosing spondylitis. Findings and limits, study-wide: The study looked at matched synovial fluid samples from ankylosing spondylitis patients. Disease-linked clones were reported to be significantly enriched there. Among TCR beta sequences, a motif of several highly homologous variants appeared characteristic of ankylosing spondylitis blood. Clones linked to disease, bearing a CD8+ phenotype, were relatively rare in peripheral blood.

As to this clonotype: The target antigen is unknown.

The CDR3 extends over 14 amino acids. The germline V gene has CDR1 MNHNS and CDR2 SASEGT. V was cut by 6 bases and J by 2 bases, with 11 bases left in between. Construction of TCR beta libraries was performed using quantitative 5'-RACE with molecular barcodes. From the 5' RACE reads, TCRdb called clonotypes with MiXCR, one entry per CDR3 protein. Here the sample spans 350,000 to 450,000 distinct CDR3 sequences, roughly 26% being singletons. The chain uses TRBV6-1 and TRBJ1-5; D is ambiguous. This clonotype originated in a male donor with ankylosing spondylitis. The sample taken for sequencing was blood, either unsorted or a sorted T cell fraction (not recorded which). The CDR3 loop is CASSLGLGNQPQHF. CDR3 DNA: TGTGCCAGCAGCCTCGGACTAGGCAATCAGCCCCAGCATTTT.